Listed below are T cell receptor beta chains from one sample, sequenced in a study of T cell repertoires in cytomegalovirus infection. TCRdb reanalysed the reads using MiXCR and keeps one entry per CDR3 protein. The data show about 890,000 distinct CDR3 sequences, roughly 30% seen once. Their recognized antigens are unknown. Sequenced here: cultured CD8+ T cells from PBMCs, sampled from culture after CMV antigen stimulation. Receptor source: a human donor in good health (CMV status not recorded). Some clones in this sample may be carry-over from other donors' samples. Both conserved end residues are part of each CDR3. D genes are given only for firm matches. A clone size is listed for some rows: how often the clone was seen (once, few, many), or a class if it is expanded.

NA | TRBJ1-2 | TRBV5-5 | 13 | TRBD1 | TGTGCCACCTTGGGACAGGGTGTTGATGGCTACACCTTC | CATLGQGVDGYTF
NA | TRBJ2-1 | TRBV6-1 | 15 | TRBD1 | TGTGCCAGCAGTTACGGGACAGGCTCCTACCATGAGCAGTTCTTC | CASSYGTGSYHEQFF
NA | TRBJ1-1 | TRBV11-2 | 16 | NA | TGTGCCAGCAGCTTAGTCCCACCTCCCTCGAACACTGAAGCTTTCTTT | CASSLVPPPSNTEAFF
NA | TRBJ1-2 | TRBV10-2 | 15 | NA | TGCGCCAGCAGTGAGTCAAAGGCCCAGCTCTATGGCTACACCTTC | CASSESKAQLYGYTF
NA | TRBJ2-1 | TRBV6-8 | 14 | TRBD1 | TGTGCCAGCAGTCCTCGGGACAGGCACAATGAGCAGTTCTTC | CASSPRDRHNEQFF
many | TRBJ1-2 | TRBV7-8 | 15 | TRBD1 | TGTGCCAGCAGCTCCAGGGGGGATTCCAACTATGGCTACACCTTC | CASSSRGDSNYGYTF
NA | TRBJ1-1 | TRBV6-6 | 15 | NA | TGTGCCAGCAGTTACCAAGCAGGGGAAAACACTGAAGCTTTCTTT | CASSYQAGENTEAFF
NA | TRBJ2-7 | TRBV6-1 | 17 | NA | TGTGCCAGCAGTGAGGGTCTGCGTCTACAAGCCCCCTACGAGCAGTACTTC | CASSEGLRLQAPYEQYF
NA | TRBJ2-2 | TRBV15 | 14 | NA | TGTGCCACCGAAGGTGGGGACGGGACCGGGGAGCTGTTTTTT | CATEGGDGTGELFF
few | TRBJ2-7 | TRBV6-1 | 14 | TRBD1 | TGTGCCAGCAGTGAAGGGGGACAGGGATACGAGCAGTACTTC | CASSEGGQGYEQYF